The T cell receptor (beta chain) described here comes from a study of CD8+ T cells in alopecia areata. Study context: In an open-label trial, patients got 5 to 10 mg tofacitinib twice daily.

Following extraction, RNA underwent reverse transcription to cDNA, which served as the sequencing template. Method: immunoSEQ multiplex PCR; TCRdb's copy keeps in-frame clones and lacks some. The table shows approximately 210,000 clones, with approximately 65% occurring only once. Study-wide findings and caveats: Especially in alopecia totalis/universalis, lesional scalp showed greater clonality than normal scalp did. In scalp, tofacitinib significantly decreased clonality and expanded CD8+ clones among the top 100. Just one nonresponder means the tie between baseline CD8+ expansion and response stays uncertain.

Treatment meaning: oral pan-JAK inhibitor, 5-10 mg twice daily. This clone was counted between two and nine times. Its cognate antigen is unknown. Per the germline V gene, CDR1 is SEHNR and CDR2 is FQNEAQ (reference sequence). CDR3 length: 14 amino acids. The V end lost 5 bases, the J end lost 9 bases, and 17 bases lay between the germline ends. The receptor's source is a human donor with alopecia areata. The sample in question was CD4+ T cells sorted from blood, obtained around week 44, from a patient treated with tofacitinib. This chain uses TRBV7-9 with TRBJ2-1, with a weak D call TRBD2 (5 bases). CDR3 residues: CASSELSGVAEQFF. The CDR3 DNA reads as TGTGCCAGCAGCGAGTTATCCGGGGTTGCTGAGCAGTTCTTC.